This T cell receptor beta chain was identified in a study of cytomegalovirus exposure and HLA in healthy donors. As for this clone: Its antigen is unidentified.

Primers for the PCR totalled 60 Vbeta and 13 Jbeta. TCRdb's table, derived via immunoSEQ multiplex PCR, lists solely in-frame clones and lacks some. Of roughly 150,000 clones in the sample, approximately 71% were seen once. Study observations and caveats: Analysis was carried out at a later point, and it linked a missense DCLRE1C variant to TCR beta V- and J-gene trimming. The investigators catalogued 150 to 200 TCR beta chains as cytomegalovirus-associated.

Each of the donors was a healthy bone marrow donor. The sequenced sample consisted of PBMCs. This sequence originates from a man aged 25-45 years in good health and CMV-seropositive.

The CDR3 is CASSDGTGGAYEQYF. The CDR3 nucleotides are TGCGCCAGCAGTGACGGGACAGGGGGCGCCTACGAGCAGTACTTC. This chain links TRBV10-1 with TRBJ2-7; 12 bases match TRBD1. The trim removed 3 bases at V and 2 bases at J, leaving 2 bases unmatched. The CDR3 runs to 15 residues. Germline CDR1 reads WNHNN; CDR2 reads SYGVQD (reference sequence).